This T cell receptor (beta chain) was captured by sequencing in a study of shared clonotypes between healthy human individuals. Overall study: Three CD4 naive, three CD4 memory, two CD8 naive and one CD8 memory plate were used per donor.

The study, taken as a whole, reports: Estimated clonotype richness was generally higher in naive than memory subsets. Expectations were that clonotype sharing among donors would be affected by sequencing depth.

The assay was immunoSEQ multiplex PCR, and TCRdb's table has in-frame clones only and misses some. Among almost 700,000 clones, under 95% were seen once, and the ten largest hold nearly 25%. There are 15 residues in the CDR3. Germline CDR1 MNHEY, CDR2 SMNVEV (reference sequence). Trimming removed 6 bases from V and 3 bases from J; junction bases left unmatched: 10. CD8 cells regarded as naive lacked CD45RO, were positively chosen for CCR7, and omitted terminally differentiated effector memory CD45RA+ cells. A note on this clone: Its antigen is still unknown.

The rearrangement uses TRBV27 and TRBJ2-7, with 8 positions matching TRBD2. What was sequenced was naive CD8+ T cells sorted from blood. This TCR was sampled from a man younger than 45 in good health. The DNA of the CDR3 is TGTGCCAGCAGCCGCTTGAGCGGGAGAAACTACGAGCAGTACTTC. This translates into CASSRLSGRNYEQYF.